The text below deals with one TCR beta chain. This record belongs to a study of immune evolution from preneoplasia to lung adenocarcinoma. Measured with immunoSEQ multiplex PCR; TCRdb has only the in-frame clones, and not every one. The sample has about 9,400 clones, 90% seen once. Trimming cost V 0 bases and J 2 bases, with 4 bases left between them. The CDR3 extends over 13 amino acids. The germline V gene encodes CDR1 SGHTA and CDR2 FQGNSA. The sequence was obtained from a person between 65 and 79 years old with invasive lung adenocarcinoma. Sequencing was done on a sample of FFPE invasive lung adenocarcinoma tissue. V and J are TRBV7-2 and TRBJ1-2; D is uncertain. CDR3 residues: CASSLAFNYGYTF. As DNA, the CDR3 is TGTGCCAGCAGCTTAGCTTTCAACTATGGCTACACCTTC.